This TCR beta chain was identified in a study of patients and donors after allogeneic stem cell transplantation. The length of the CDR3 is 16 residues. V trimming: 5 bases; J trimming: 0 bases; junction bases outside the gene matches: 6. The germline V gene has CDR1 SGHTA and CDR2 FQGTGA. MiXCR, run by TCRdb on the RT-PCR reads, gives a single entry per CDR3 protein. The data show under 200,000 distinct CDR3 sequences, approximately 30% seen once. This clonotype turned up a few times. The receptor was derived from a human donor who was either an allogeneic HSCT recipient or a stem cell or donor lymphocyte infusion donor (not recorded which). It is not recorded whose cells these are; they may come from a transplant donor. Sample: blood, either unsorted or a sorted T cell fraction (not recorded which). The V call is TRBV7-3, the J call TRBJ2-1; TRBD2 aligns across 8 bases. The CDR3 region is CASSLSGASSYNEQFF. The CDR3 nucleotides are TGTGCCAGCAGCCTTAGCGGGGCAAGCTCCTACAATGAGCAGTTCTTC.